The 28 T cell receptor beta chains listed next were all sequenced from one sample in a study of blood T cell repertoires in COVID-19. The table came from immunoSEQ multiplex PCR; TCRdb's copy has only in-frame clones and leaves some out. In the table there are fewer than 50,000 clones, 60% to 80% of which are singletons. Sequenced input: peripheral blood. The receptor source for this set is a man between 65 and 85 years old with acute or convalescent COVID-19.

The genes are TRBV7-8 and TRBJ1-1; no reliable D call. Trimming pared 7 bases from V and 0 bases from J, leaving 18 bases between. The CDR3 consists of 16 residues. The germline V gene has CDR1 SGHVS and CDR2 FQNEAQ. Written as DNA, the CDR3 is TGTGCCAGCACCCTTAGTAGCCCTTTGGTGAACACTGAAGCTTTCTTT. This encodes CASTLSSPLVNTEAFF.

V and J are TRBV10-3 and TRBJ1-4; D remains unclear. CDR1 and CDR2 (germline): ENHRY, SYGVKD. The CDR3 sequence is 15 residues long. The germline V and J ends were trimmed by 0 bases and 7 bases, with 12 bases remaining between them. The CDR3 DNA is TGTGCCATCAGTGAGTCGGGAGGGTTAGGTGAAAAACTGTTTTTT. As protein: CAISESGGLGEKLFF.

J is TRBJ1-2 and V is TRBV7-2, with D unresolved. The germline gives CDR1 SGHTA, CDR2 FQGNSA. The CDR3 length is 14 residues. V was shortened by 4 bases and J by 2 bases, with 11 bases between the two germline ends. The CDR3 DNA reads as TGTGCCAGCAGCTCCAGGCCCACCAACTATGGCTACACCTTC. Amino acids: CASSSRPTNYGYTF.

J is TRBJ2-6 and V is TRBV9, with D tentatively TRBD2 (6 bases). Germline-derived CDR1 and CDR2 are SGDLS and YYNGEE. The V end lost 4 bases, the J end lost 0 bases, and 11 bases lay between the germline ends. The CDR3 is 16 residues long. CDR3 DNA sequence: TGTGCCAGCAGCTTGGGACTGTTCTCTGGGGCCAACGTCCTGACTTTC. It yields the protein CASSLGLFSGANVLTF.

The table lists this clone with a count of one. This chain links TRBV28 with TRBJ2-7; D is perhaps TRBD1 (6 bases). The CDR3 is made up of 14 amino acids. V lost 5 bases, J lost 6 bases, and 17 bases lay in between. Germline V lookup: CDR1 MDHEN, CDR2 SYDVKM. CDR3 protein: CASSAGTPIGEQYF. CDR3 DNA: TGTGCCAGCAGTGCCGGGACACCCATAGGCGAGCAGTACTTC.

This chain links TRBV4-1 with TRBJ2-7; the D gene is possibly TRBD1 (6 bases). V lost 0 bases to trimming and J lost 3 bases, with 15 bases between them. The length of the CDR3 is 16 residues. Germline V gene sequence: CDR1 MGHRA, CDR2 YSYEKL. The CDR3 here is CASSQDYIVQGYEQYF. The CDR3 nucleotides read TGCGCCAGCAGCCAAGATTATATAGTACAGGGCTACGAGCAGTACTTC.

This clone occurred many times. The genes are TRBV5-1 and TRBJ2-7, with TRBD1 matching 7 bases. V lost 0 bases, J lost 5 bases, and 8 bases stayed unmatched. The germline gives CDR1 SGHRS, CDR2 YFSETQ. This CDR3 comprises 15 residues. The CDR3 reads CASSLGGTESHEQYF. CDR3 in DNA: TGCGCCAGCAGCTTGGGGGGGACAGAATCCCACGAGCAGTACTTC.

The chain recombines TRBV28 with TRBJ1-2; maybe TRBD1 (6 bases). This CDR3 has 12 amino acids. V gave up 5 bases and J gave up 9 bases, with 13 bases separating them. Germline assignment: CDR1 MDHEN and CDR2 SYDVKM. CDR3 in amino acids: CASSGDRMSYTF. CDR3 coding DNA: TGTGCCAGCAGTGGCGACAGGATGAGCTACACCTTC.

The chain uses TRBV5-1 and TRBJ1-1, with 7 bases fitting TRBD1. Germline-derived CDR1 and CDR2 are SGHRS and YFSETQ. With 0 bases clipped from V and 2 bases from J, the junction kept 4 bases outside the gene matches. This CDR3 spans 15 amino acids. CDR3 in amino acids: CASSLGQGGNTEAFF. The CDR3 region has the DNA TGCGCCAGCAGCTTGGGACAGGGCGGAAACACTGAAGCTTTCTTT. The entire variable domain, with the rest obtained from reference TRBV5-1 and TRBJ1-1, is as follows: KAGVTQTPRYLIKTRGQQVTLSCSPISGHRSVSWYQQTPGQGLQFLFEYFSETQRNKGNFPGRFSGRQFSNSRSEMNVSTLELGDSALYLCASSLGQGGNTEAFFGQGTRLTVV.

J is TRBJ2-1 and V is TRBV9, with a possible D match to TRBD2 (6 bases). CDR1 is SGDLS, CDR2 YYNGEE, per germline. There are 16 residues in the CDR3. V lost 2 bases to trimming and J lost 0 bases, with 12 bases between them. CDR3 nucleotides: TGTGCCAGCAGCGTGCCTAGCGCGAGCTCCTACAATGAGCAGTTCTTC. Its protein product is CASSVPSASSYNEQFF.

The chain joins TRBV20-1 to TRBJ1-3; D gene unclear. Germline lookup yields CDR1 DFQATT and CDR2 SNEGSKA (reference sequence). The CDR3 sequence is 11 residues long. V lost 6 bases and J lost 3, with 6 bases in between. This CDR3 reads CSALGGNTIYF. The CDR3 DNA reads TGCAGTGCCCTCGGTGGAAACACCATATATTTT.

Worth noting for this clone: The junction departs from the called germline gene at one end, perhaps through a read error. This chain joins TRBV2 and TRBJ1-4; D is uncertain. The germline V gene has CDR1 SNHLY and CDR2 FYNNEI. This CDR3 is built from 12 residues. CDR3: CASRPEGLQFLF. The CDR3 coding sequence is TGTGCCAGCAGGCCGGAAGGACTGCAGTTCCTTTTT.

V is TRBV6-5 and J is TRBJ2-5, with 9 bases fitting TRBD2. The CDR3 totals 15 residues. Germline V lookup: CDR1 MNHEY, CDR2 SVGAGI. Trimming took 2 bases from V and 5 from J; bases not matched to a gene: 6. The CDR3 nucleotides read TGTGCCAGCAGTTACGGGGTAGCGGGGGTGGAGACCCAGTACTTC. The encoded protein is CASSYGVAGVETQYF.

This clone has more than one count but fewer than ten. The CDR3 DNA reads as TGTGCCAGCAGCTTGCTAGCGGGGGGGCTTTACAATGAGCAGTTCTTC. Encoded protein: CASSLLAGGLYNEQFF. The V and J genes are TRBV7-6 and TRBJ2-1, with 12 positions matching TRBD2. Germline loops: CDR1 SGHVS, CDR2 FNYEAQ. This CDR3 has 16 amino acids. The ends lost 3 bases at V and 4 bases at J; junction bases unmatched: 4.

V and J are TRBV28 and TRBJ1-1, with TRBD1 as a possible D gene (6 bases). Germline loops: CDR1 MDHEN, CDR2 SYDVKM. This CDR3 comprises 12 residues. Trimming removed 4 bases at V and 10 bases at J, with 13 bases between. CDR3 DNA sequence: TGTGCCAGCAGTTACAGGGTTGTGGGAGCTTTCTTT. Its protein is CASSYRVVGAFF.

The chain links TRBV2 to TRBJ1-1; no firm D call. This CDR3 is built from 14 residues. Germline values: CDR1 SNHLY, CDR2 FYNNEI. Trimming cost V 5 bases and J 0 bases, with 10 bases left between them. The CDR3 DNA follows: TGTGCCAGCAGTAAGACGGAGGTGAACACTGAAGCTTTCTTT. Translated: CASSKTEVNTEAFF.

The chain combines TRBV7-9 with TRBJ2-3; no firm D call. CDR1 SEHNR and CDR2 FQNEAQ come from the germline V gene (reference sequence). V lost 3 bases and J 1 base, leaving 5 bases between the germline ends. The CDR3 sequence is 13 residues long. CDR3 bases: TGTGCCAGCAGCTTCCAGGGCACAGATACGCAGTATTTT. The encoded protein is CASSFQGTDTQYF.

This clone was seen just once. The chain links TRBV18 to TRBJ1-2, with TRBD1 as a possible D gene (5 bases). The CDR3 totals 14 residues. CDR1 is KGHSH and CDR2 is LQKENI in the germline V gene. The ends were cut back, 3 bases at V and 0 bases at J, with 8 bases in the middle. The CDR3 is CASSPTAANYGYTF. The CDR3 nucleotides are TGTGCCAGCTCACCGACAGCAGCTAACTATGGCTACACCTTC.

The V gene is TRBV12-3 or TRBV12-4, the J gene TRBJ2-5; D possibly corresponds to TRBD1 (5 bases). V lost 6 bases to trimming and J lost 9 bases, with 14 bases between them. This CDR3 region has 12 residues. CDR3 sequence reads: CASRDTLSAQYF. CDR3 nucleotide sequence: TGTGCCAGCAGGGACACATTATCGGCCCAGTACTTC.

In this sample, this clone turned up a few times. In DNA form, the CDR3 reads TGTGCCAGCAGTGATGGAGCGGGCTACAATGAGCAGTTCTTC. This encodes CASSDGAGYNEQFF. The rearrangement links TRBV2 to TRBJ2-1; weak D call: TRBD2 (6 bases). The CDR3 sequence is 14 residues long. Germline CDR1 is SNHLY and CDR2 is FYNNEI. V was trimmed by 3 bases and J by 3 bases, leaving 9 bases between them.

The J gene is TRBJ1-5, the V gene TRBV7-2, with 9 bases fitting TRBD1. V trimming: 3 bases; J trimming: 4 bases; junction bases outside the gene matches: 7. The CDR3 spans 16 residues. The V gene's germline CDR1 is SGHTA and CDR2 FQGNSA. The CDR3 is CASSFSGQGMNQPQHF. As DNA, the CDR3 is TGTGCCAGCAGCTTCTCCGGACAGGGGATGAATCAGCCCCAGCATTTT.

The chain combines TRBV5-1 with TRBJ2-3; 7 nucleotides align to TRBD1. In germline, CDR1 is SGHRS, CDR2 YFSETQ. The V and J ends lost 4 bases and 5 bases, in that order; junction bases with no gene match: 7. This CDR3 region has 14 residues. CDR3 region: CASSAGTALDTQYF. CDR3 sequence (DNA): TGCGCCAGCAGCGCAGGGACAGCTCTAGATACGCAGTATTTT.

CDR3 residues: CASTTTSYNEQFF. Here the CDR3 DNA reads TGTGCCAGCACTACCACCTCCTACAATGAGCAGTTCTTC. The chain joins TRBV6-5 to TRBJ2-1; D is undetermined. From germline, CDR1 is MNHEY and CDR2 SVGAGI. The CDR3 spans 13 residues. Between the trimmed V and J ends, which lost 7 bases and 0 bases, there was a span of 7 bases.

This clone was seen a handful of times. The chain links TRBV28 to TRBJ2-7; 11 nucleotides align to TRBD2. This CDR3 spans 13 amino acids. CDR1 MDHEN and CDR2 SYDVKM come from the germline V gene. V lost 6 bases, J lost 2 bases, and 0 bases stayed unmatched. CDR3 nucleotides: TGTGCCAGCAGACTAGCGGGGGCCTACGAGCAGTACTTC. Its protein product is CASRLAGAYEQYF.

The rearrangement uses TRBV18 and TRBJ1-6, with D unresolved. The CDR3 sequence is 15 residues long. Germline V gene lookup returns CDR1 KGHSH and CDR2 LQKENI. V was shortened by 3 bases and J by 5 bases, with 11 bases between the two germline ends. In DNA form, the CDR3 reads TGTGCCAGCTCACCCAGCAACAGCCATAATTCACCCCTCCACTTT. Translating gives CASSPSNSHNSPLHF.

This clone was counted between two and nine times. The V and J genes are TRBV7-3 and TRBJ2-1; TRBD1 matches 9 bases. Germline V gene data show CDR1 as SGHTA and CDR2 as FQGTGA. V lost 3 bases, J lost 5 bases, and 2 bases stayed unmatched. The CDR3 is 14 residues long. CDR3 in amino acids: CASSLGQGHNEQFF. In nucleotides, the CDR3 is TGTGCCAGCAGCTTGGGACAGGGCCACAATGAGCAGTTCTTC.

This clone has only one observation. The chain uses TRBV2 and TRBJ1-1, with a possible D match to TRBD1 (5 bases). The CDR3 sequence is 13 residues long. Trimming took 5 bases from V and 4 from J, leaving 11 bases between them. From germline, CDR1 is SNHLY and CDR2 FYNNEI. As DNA, the CDR3 is TGTGCCAGCAGTTCCGACAGAGGCACTGAAGCTTTCTTT. Translating it yields CASSSDRGTEAFF.

The V gene is TRBV10-3, the J gene TRBJ1-5; D is unclear. CDR3 length: 15 residues. Germline V lookup: CDR1 ENHRY, CDR2 SYGVKD. The germline V and J ends were trimmed by 0 bases and 2 bases, with 8 bases remaining between them. CDR3 DNA: TGTGCCATCAGTGAGTCTGGGCTGGGCAATCAGCCCCAGCATTTT. Translated: CAISESGLGNQPQHF.